These 31 T cell receptor beta chains share one sample of origin, sequenced in a study of PD-L1 blockade in urothelial cancer. Sample time point: pretreatment peripheral blood. Libraries were prepared by immunoSEQ multiplex PCR; TCRdb keeps only in-frame clonotypes and omits some of them. The data show 85,000 to 90,000 clones, roughly 90% seen once. The source material was PBMCs, sampled around atezolizumab (anti-PD-L1) treatment. These receptors were taken from an elderly woman with urothelial cancer.

The J gene is TRBJ2-1, the V gene TRBV28; 10 bases line up with TRBD2. J was trimmed by 6 bases and V by 6 bases; bases with no gene match: 5. The CDR3 is made up of 14 amino acids. The germline gives CDR1 MDHEN, CDR2 SYDVKM. DNA of the CDR3: TGTGCCAGCAGCCTAGCGGGAGTTGTCAATGAGCAGTTCTTC. Its protein is CASSLAGVVNEQFF.

The chain couples TRBV6-6 to TRBJ1-5, with TRBD1 matching over 9 bases. J gave up 1 base and V 5 bases, and 3 bases lay outside the gene matches. Germline V gene lookup returns CDR1 MNHNY and CDR2 SVGAGI (reference sequence). The CDR3 is made up of 15 amino acids. Written as DNA, the CDR3 is TGTGCCAGCAGTACGGGACAGGGCAGCAATCAGCCCCAGCATTTT. It translates to CASSTGQGSNQPQHF.

This rearrangement joins TRBV30 to TRBJ2-7, with 12 bases fitting TRBD2. V shed 8 bases, J shed 6 bases, and the junction held 5 bases outside the gene matches. CDR3 size: 12 residues. Germline CDR1 and CDR2: GTSNPN and SVGIG (reference sequence). CDR3 in DNA: TGTGCCCGACTAGCGGGAGATGGCGAGCAGTACTTC. The encoded protein is CARLAGDGEQYF.

A single count supports this clone. The V and J genes are TRBV9 and TRBJ2-3; 12 bases line up with TRBD2. Looked up from germline, CDR1 is SGDLS and CDR2 is YYNGEE. CDR3 length: 16 residues. V trimming: 0 bases; J trimming: 3 bases; junction bases outside the gene matches: 2. The CDR3 DNA reads TGTGCCAGCAGCGTAGCTAGCGGGAGGGGTACAGATACGCAGTATTTT. Encoded protein: CASSVASGRGTDTQYF.

The V gene is TRBV7-6, the J gene TRBJ1-3; D remains ambiguous. Germline CDR1 is SGHVS and CDR2 is FNYEAQ. The length of the CDR3 is 17 residues. V shed 1 base and J shed 1 base, with 14 bases lying between them. The CDR3 region has the DNA TGTGCCAGCAGCTTAGAAGTACACGGGTCGTCTGGAAACACCATATATTTT. Translated, it gives CASSLEVHGSSGNTIYF.

This rearrangement joins TRBV5-1 to TRBJ1-2, with 7 bases that match TRBD1. Germline trimming cut 4 bases from V and 5 bases from J; bases unmatched to any gene: 11. Looked up from germline, CDR1 is SGHRS and CDR2 is YFSETQ. The CDR3 length is 15 residues. The CDR3 region is CASSPGGQKWYGYTF. DNA of the CDR3: TGCGCCAGCAGCCCTGGGGGACAGAAATGGTATGGCTACACCTTC. Supplemented by reference TRBV5-1 and TRBJ1-2, the full variable domain reads KAGVTQTPRYLIKTRGQQVTLSCSPISGHRSVSWYQQTPGQGLQFLFEYFSETQRNKGNFPGRFSGRQFSNSRSEMNVSTLELGDSALYLCASSPGGQKWYGYTFGSGTRLTVV.

The chain has TRBV5-4 and TRBJ1-1; D perhaps matches TRBD1 (6 bases). CDR1 is SGHNT, CDR2 YYREEE, per germline (reference sequence). V dropped 0 bases and J dropped 4 bases, with 13 bases sitting between them. The CDR3 has 15 amino acids. The CDR3 loop reads CASSLVGEGGTEAFF. CDR3 DNA sequence: TGTGCCAGCAGCTTGGTCGGGGAAGGGGGCACTGAAGCTTTCTTT.

This clone was counted once. The chain has TRBV4-1 and TRBJ2-3; 9 bases line up with TRBD2. CDR1 is MGHRA and CDR2 is YSYEKL in the germline V gene. J was trimmed by 4 bases and V by 4 bases; bases with no gene match: 24. The CDR3 has 21 residues. The CDR3 reads CASSPRGAKREVPGEADTQYF. The CDR3 DNA reads as TGCGCCAGCAGCCCCAGGGGGGCGAAGCGGGAGGTCCCAGGGGAGGCAGATACGCAGTATTTT.

The chain is built from TRBV27 and TRBJ1-5; D is unresolved. V lost 2 bases, J lost 0 bases, and 8 bases lay in between. Per germline, CDR1 MNHEY and CDR2 SMNVEV (reference sequence). The CDR3 runs 15 residues. As DNA, the CDR3 is TGTGCCAGCAGTTTAGAGGGTTATAGCAATCAGCCCCAGCATTTT. This encodes CASSLEGYSNQPQHF.

A single count supports this clone. This rearrangement joins TRBV7-9 to TRBJ2-3, with D possibly matching TRBD2 (5 bases). The CDR3 spans 13 residues. Germline values: CDR1 SEHNR, CDR2 FQNEAQ (reference sequence). The ends were cut back, 10 bases at V and 3 bases at J, with 14 bases in the middle. The DNA for the CDR3 is TGTGCCACTAGGGAGCCGCGGACAGATACGCAGTATTTT. Protein: CATREPRTDTQYF.

The chain uses TRBV19 and TRBJ1-2; no reliable D call. Germline V lookup: CDR1 LNHDA, CDR2 SQIVND (reference sequence). The ends were cut back, 4 bases at V and 3 bases at J, with 15 bases in the middle. The CDR3 runs to 15 residues. The CDR3 region has the DNA TGTGCCAGTAGTACTCGCCGAACTGTGGACTATGGCTACACCTTC. This gives the protein CASSTRRTVDYGYTF.

The chain carries TRBV7-2 and TRBJ1-4; no firm D call. V lost 4 bases and J lost 8, with 8 bases in between. CDR1 and CDR2 from the germline V gene are SGHTA and FQGNSA. The CDR3 has 12 residues. CDR3 DNA sequence: TGTGCCAGCAGCTCCAGTCAAGAAAAACTGTTTTTT. Translation: CASSSSQEKLFF.

This clone was counted only a few times. In DNA form, the CDR3 reads TGTGCCTGGAGTGTATGGGGGGGGACTGAAGCTTTCTTT. Protein: CAWSVWGGTEAFF. The V gene is TRBV30, the J gene TRBJ1-1; D is possibly TRBD1 (5 bases). The V end was cut by 0 bases, the J end by 5 bases, with 10 bases between. The germline V gene has CDR1 GTSNPN and CDR2 SVGIG (reference sequence). The CDR3 length is 13 residues.

V and J are TRBV11-3 and TRBJ2-2, with 9 bases aligning to TRBD2. The ends lost 3 bases at V and 5 bases at J; junction bases unmatched: 7. This CDR3 has 16 amino acids. The germline V gene encodes CDR1 SGHNT and CDR2 YENEEA. CDR3 DNA: TGTGCCAGCAGCTTGGCTAGCGGGATGGGAACCGGGGAGCTGTTTTTT. Amino acids: CASSLASGMGTGELFF.

The rearrangement joins TRBV28 to TRBJ2-2; 8 nucleotides agree with TRBD1. The CDR3 loop spans 15 amino acids. Germline CDR1 and CDR2: MDHEN and SYDVKM. Unmatched junction bases numbered 5, after V lost 4 bases and J lost 4 bases. The CDR3 reads CASSYRGSTTGELFF. The CDR3, as DNA: TGTGCCAGCAGTTACAGGGGGTCGACCACCGGGGAGCTGTTTTTT.

This clone was seen a few times. The chain uses TRBV5-1 and TRBJ1-1; D perhaps matches TRBD1 (6 bases). This CDR3 is built from 15 residues. Germline V gives CDR1 SGHRS, CDR2 YFSETQ. V was shortened by 0 bases and J by 8 bases, with 17 bases between the two germline ends. Written as DNA, the CDR3 is TGCGCCAGCAGCTTGGTTGGGGGGGCCCCAGCCGAAGCTTTCTTT. Encoded protein: CASSLVGGAPAEAFF.

This chain connects TRBV25-1 to TRBJ2-3; TRBD2 aligns across 11 bases. The V and J ends lost 2 bases and 5 bases, in that order; junction bases with no gene match: 6. CDR1 is MGHDK, CDR2 SYGVNS, per germline. The CDR3 is made up of 16 amino acids. The DNA of the CDR3 is TGTGCCAGCAGTGAACCACTAGCGGGAGCGGTAGATACGCAGTATTTT. Its protein is CASSEPLAGAVDTQYF.

The CDR3 here is CASAGTSGSLNNEQFF. DNA for the CDR3: TGTGCCAGCGCCGGGACTAGCGGGAGTCTCAACAATGAGCAGTTCTTC. The chain carries TRBV14 and TRBJ2-1; 14 bases line up with TRBD2. The CDR3 covers 16 residues. The V gene's germline CDR1 is SGHDN and CDR2 FVKESK. J lost 5 bases, V lost 8 bases, and 8 bases had no gene match.

DNA of the CDR3: TGTGCCAGCAGCGTACCGAGCACTGGGGCCAACGTCCTGACTTTC. Its protein product is CASSVPSTGANVLTF. V usage is TRBV6-1 and J usage is TRBJ2-6; D is ambiguous. Deletions cut 6 bases from V and 2 bases from J, with 11 bases between. The CDR3 totals 15 residues. In germline, CDR1 is MNHNS, CDR2 SASEGT.

The chain is built from TRBV19 and TRBJ2-2; the match to TRBD2 covers 7 bases. Per the germline V gene, CDR1 is LNHDA and CDR2 is SQIVND (reference sequence). The ends lost 5 bases at V and 3 bases at J; junction bases unmatched: 3. The CDR3 contains 14 residues. In DNA form, the CDR3 reads TGTGCCAGTAGTTCGGGAGGCTACACCGGGGAGCTGTTTTTT. Protein product: CASSSGGYTGELFF.

The gene calls are TRBV6-5 and TRBJ1-5; the match to TRBD1 covers 7 bases. This CDR3 comprises 15 residues. Germline CDR1 is MNHEY and CDR2 is SVGAGI. Losses at the gene ends were 0 bases for V and 7 bases for J; bases not matched to a gene: 6. The CDR3 reads CASSYSSRGGQPQHF. The CDR3 DNA is TGTGCCAGCAGTTACTCCTCCCGAGGGGGCCAGCCCCAGCATTTT.

The chain has TRBV11-2 and TRBJ2-6, with D unresolved. V was clipped by 0 bases and J by 3 bases, with 9 bases between them. Germline values: CDR1 SGHAT, CDR2 FQNNGV. There are 16 residues in the CDR3. The CDR3 bases are TGTGCCAGCAGCTTAGATGGGCTATTTGGGGCCAACGTCCTGACTTTC. Its protein is CASSLDGLFGANVLTF.

This chain links TRBV5-1 with TRBJ2-3, with D possibly TRBD2 on 6 matching bases. The CDR3 is made up of 14 amino acids. In germline, CDR1 is SGHRS, CDR2 YFSETQ. V lost 0 bases and J 14 bases, leaving 19 bases between the germline ends. CDR3 nucleotides: TGCGCCAGCAGCTTGGGAACCGGGCGGGACGGTCCGTATTTT. Encoded protein: CASSLGTGRDGPYF.

The genes are TRBV27 and TRBJ1-1; the D gene is possibly TRBD1 (6 bases). This CDR3 region has 14 residues. V lost 6 bases to trimming and J lost 1 base, with 12 bases between them. The germline gives CDR1 MNHEY, CDR2 SMNVEV (reference sequence). The DNA for the CDR3 is TGTGCCAGCAGCGCTTCGACAGGGAACACTGAAGCTTTCTTT. Its translation is CASSASTGNTEAFF.

CDR3 sequence: CASSSGLAGYTDTQYF. CDR3 in DNA: TGTGCCAGCAGCTCGGGACTAGCGGGGTACACAGATACGCAGTATTTT. The chain employs TRBV5-5 and TRBJ2-3; 13 nucleotides line up with TRBD2. Germline values: CDR1 SGHKS, CDR2 YYEKEE (reference sequence). This CDR3 region has 16 residues. The V and J ends lost 3 bases and 2 bases, in that order; junction bases with no gene match: 3.

This clone is a singleton in its sample. J is TRBJ2-5 and V is TRBV29-1; 7 positions agree with TRBD1. CDR3 length: 10 amino acids. Germline CDR1 and CDR2: SQVTM and ANQGSEA. Trimming cost V 4 bases and J 13 bases; bases outside gene matches: 6. The CDR3 DNA is TGCAGCGTTGGGACAGGACCCGTGTACTTC. Its protein product is CSVGTGPVYF. The full variable domain, completed using reference TRBV29-1 and TRBJ2-5, is SAVISQKPSRDICQRGTSLTIQCQVDSQVTMMFWYRQQPGQSLTLIATANQGSEATYESGFVIDKFPISRPNLTFSTLTVSNMSPEDSSIYLCSVGTGPVYFGPGTRLLVL.

This clone was observed a single time. The chain combines TRBV19 with TRBJ1-4; D is ambiguous. Germline V gives CDR1 LNHDA, CDR2 SQIVND (reference sequence). V lost 8 bases to trimming and J lost 7 bases, with 11 bases between them. The CDR3 spans 12 residues. The CDR3 DNA follows: TGTGCCAGTCAATGGGCCGGTGAAAAACTGTTTTTT. Its protein product is CASQWAGEKLFF.

This sequence joins TRBV18 and TRBJ2-1, with D tentatively TRBD1 (6 bases). V was trimmed by 9 bases and J by 0 bases, leaving 15 bases between them. Germline lookup yields CDR1 KGHSH and CDR2 LQKENI. The CDR3 runs 15 residues. The CDR3 region has the DNA TGTGCCAGTCGACCGACAGGCTTCTCCTACAATGAGCAGTTCTTC. This encodes CASRPTGFSYNEQFF.

The rearrangement links TRBV9 to TRBJ1-3, with D maybe TRBD1 (5 bases). CDR1 is SGDLS, CDR2 YYNGEE, per germline. Trimming left V 3 bases short and J 7 bases short, with 14 bases between. This CDR3 region has 14 residues. This CDR3 is CASSGGGAPNTIYF. The CDR3 DNA is TGTGCCAGCAGCGGGGGGGGTGCGCCGAACACCATATATTTT.

This clone appeared a single time. The chain is built from TRBV5-1 and TRBJ2-7, with D perhaps TRBD2 (6 bases). Germline V lookup: CDR1 SGHRS, CDR2 YFSETQ. The V end was cut by 5 bases, the J end by 9 bases, with 15 bases between. The CDR3 runs to 12 residues. The CDR3 DNA reads as TGCGCCAGCAGTCGGGACTCCCTCGGGCAGTACTTC. This sequence encodes CASSRDSLGQYF.

The chain joins TRBV5-1 to TRBJ2-1; TRBD1 aligns across 8 bases. V lost 0 bases, J lost 3 bases, and 11 bases stayed unmatched. Looked up from germline, CDR1 is SGHRS and CDR2 is YFSETQ. The CDR3 length is 18 residues. CDR3 in amino acids: CASSLVWNPGTGYNEQFF. The CDR3, as DNA: TGCGCCAGCAGCTTGGTCTGGAACCCCGGGACAGGCTACAATGAGCAGTTCTTC.